The clone carrying this TCR beta chain was counted ten times or more. Its antigen is unknown. As the template, RNA transcripts were used to amplify TCR beta CDR3 regions. The first-round RT-PCR employed HTBI primers together with the Qiagen OneStep RT-PCR kit. A multiplex PCR was then performed as the second round. TCRdb recomputed calls from the multiplex PCR reads with MiXCR, one row per CDR3 protein. The profile covers some 350,000 distinct CDR3 sequences, with 17% appearing a single time and 2.4% taken by the ten largest. Exclusion covered patients with other autoimmune diseases or uncontrolled infections (as well as pregnancy or lactation). These data originate in a study of Graves' ophthalmopathy and Graves' hyperthyroidism. Findings and caveats of the study: Most clonotypes expanded in thyroid above 0.001 frequency were present in blood too. Sensitivity of about 70% and specificity of 72% to 80% were achieved by the model that predicted ophthalmopathy progression.

Sequenced sample: peripheral blood. The clonotype was recovered from an adult woman with stable Graves' hyperthyroidism.

In nucleotides, the CDR3 is TGTGCCAGCAGCGTTAGCGGGAGGGGCGATACGCAGTATTTT. It encodes CASSVSGRGDTQYF. The chain recombines TRBV6-1 with TRBJ2-3; 11 nucleotides match TRBD2. Per germline, CDR1 MNHNS and CDR2 SASEGT. There are 14 residues in the CDR3. With 6 bases clipped from V and 6 bases from J, the junction kept 5 bases outside the gene matches.